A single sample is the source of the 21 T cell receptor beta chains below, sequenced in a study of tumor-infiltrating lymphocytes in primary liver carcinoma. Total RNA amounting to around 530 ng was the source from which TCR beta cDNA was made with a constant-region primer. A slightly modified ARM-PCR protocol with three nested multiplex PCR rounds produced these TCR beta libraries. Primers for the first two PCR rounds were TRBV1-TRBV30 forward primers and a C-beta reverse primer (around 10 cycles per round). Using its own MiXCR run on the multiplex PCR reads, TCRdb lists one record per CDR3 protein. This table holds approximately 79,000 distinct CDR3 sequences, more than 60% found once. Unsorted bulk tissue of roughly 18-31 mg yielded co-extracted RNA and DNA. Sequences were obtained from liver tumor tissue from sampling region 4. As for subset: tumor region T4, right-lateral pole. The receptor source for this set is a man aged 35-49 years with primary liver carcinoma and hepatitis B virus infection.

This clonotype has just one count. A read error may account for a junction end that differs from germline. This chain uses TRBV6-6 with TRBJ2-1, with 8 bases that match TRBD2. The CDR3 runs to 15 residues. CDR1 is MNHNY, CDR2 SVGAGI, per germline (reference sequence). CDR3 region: CASSFGSGDYDEQIF. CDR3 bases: TGTGCCAGCAGTTTCGGTAGCGGGGATTACGATGAGCAGATCTTC.

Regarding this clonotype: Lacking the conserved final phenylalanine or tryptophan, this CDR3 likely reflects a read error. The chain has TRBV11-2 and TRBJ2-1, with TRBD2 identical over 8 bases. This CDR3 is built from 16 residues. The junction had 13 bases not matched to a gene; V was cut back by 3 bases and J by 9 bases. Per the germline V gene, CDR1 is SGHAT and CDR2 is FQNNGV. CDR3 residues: CASSFRLARDFSEQFL. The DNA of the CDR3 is TGTGCCAGCAGCTTTCGACTAGCGAGAGATTTCAGTGAGCAGTTCCTC.

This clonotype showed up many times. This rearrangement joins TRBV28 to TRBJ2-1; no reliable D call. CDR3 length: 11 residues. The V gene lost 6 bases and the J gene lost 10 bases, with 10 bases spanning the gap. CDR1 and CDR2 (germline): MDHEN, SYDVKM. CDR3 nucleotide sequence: TGTGCCAGCAGCCTTGAGGAAGAGCAGTTCTTC. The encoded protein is CASSLEEEQFF.

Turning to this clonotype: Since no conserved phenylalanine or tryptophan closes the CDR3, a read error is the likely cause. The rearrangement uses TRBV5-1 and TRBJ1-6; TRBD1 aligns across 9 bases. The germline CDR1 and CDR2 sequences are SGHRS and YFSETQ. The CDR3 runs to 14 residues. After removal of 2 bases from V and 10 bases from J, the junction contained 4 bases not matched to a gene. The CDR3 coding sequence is TGCGCCAGCAGCTTAAGGACAGGGGTCTCACCCCTCCACTGC. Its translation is CASSLRTGVSPLHC.

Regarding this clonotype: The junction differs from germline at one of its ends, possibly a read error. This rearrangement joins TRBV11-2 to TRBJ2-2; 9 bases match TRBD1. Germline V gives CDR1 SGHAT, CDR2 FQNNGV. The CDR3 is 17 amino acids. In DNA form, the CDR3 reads TGTGGCAGCAGCTTTGATCGGGACAGGGTCGGCACTGGGGAGATGTTTTTT. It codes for CGSSFDRDRVGTGEMFF.

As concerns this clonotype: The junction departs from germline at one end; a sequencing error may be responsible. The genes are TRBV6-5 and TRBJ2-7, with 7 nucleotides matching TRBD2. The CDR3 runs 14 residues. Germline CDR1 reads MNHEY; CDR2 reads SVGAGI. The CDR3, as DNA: TGTGCCGGCAGTCCCCGTGGGGGGGAGGTAAGGCAGTACTTC. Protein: CAGSPRGGEVRQYF.

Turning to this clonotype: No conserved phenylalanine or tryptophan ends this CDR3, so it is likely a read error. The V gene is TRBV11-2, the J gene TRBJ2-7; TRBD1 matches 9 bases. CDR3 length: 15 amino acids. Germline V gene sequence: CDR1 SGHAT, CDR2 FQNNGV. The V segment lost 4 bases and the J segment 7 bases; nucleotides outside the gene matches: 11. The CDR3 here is CASSSTGGQRYEQYL. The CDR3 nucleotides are TGTGCCAGCAGCTCTACAGGGGGCCAGAGGTATGAGCAGTACCTC.

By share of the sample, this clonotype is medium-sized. The DNA for the CDR3 is TGTGCCAGCAGCTTACCCAGGGGCATGAACACTGAAGCTTTCTTT. Translating gives CASSLPRGMNTEAFF. This sequence joins TRBV11-2 and TRBJ1-1; a possible D gene is TRBD1 (6 bases). Germline V gene data show CDR1 as SGHAT and CDR2 as FQNNGV. This CDR3 is built from 15 residues. The V and J ends lost 2 bases and 0 bases respectively, with 10 bases between them.

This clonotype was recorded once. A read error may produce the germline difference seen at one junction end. The chain's CDR3 is CSVAQRRGYEQYF. CDR3 nucleotide sequence: TGCAGCGTTGCCCAACGCAGGGGCTACGAGCAATACTTC. This chain uses TRBV29-1 with TRBJ2-7; tentative D call: TRBD1 (6 bases). CDR3 length: 13 residues. CDR1 and CDR2 from the germline V gene are SQVTM and ANQGSEA.

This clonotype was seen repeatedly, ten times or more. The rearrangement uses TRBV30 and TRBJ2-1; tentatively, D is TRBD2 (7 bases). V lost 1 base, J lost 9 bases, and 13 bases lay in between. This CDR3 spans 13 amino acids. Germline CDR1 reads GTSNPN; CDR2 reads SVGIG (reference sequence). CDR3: CAWSGGGGGEQFF. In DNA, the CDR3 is TGTGCCTGGAGTGGGGGGGGAGGGGGTGAGCAGTTCTTC. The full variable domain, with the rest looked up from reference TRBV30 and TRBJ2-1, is SQTIHQWPATLVQPVGSPLSLECTVEGTSNPNLYWYRQAAGRGLQLLFYSVGIGQISSEVPQNLSASRPQDRQFILSSKKLLLSDSGFYLCAWSGGGGGEQFFGPGTRLTVL.

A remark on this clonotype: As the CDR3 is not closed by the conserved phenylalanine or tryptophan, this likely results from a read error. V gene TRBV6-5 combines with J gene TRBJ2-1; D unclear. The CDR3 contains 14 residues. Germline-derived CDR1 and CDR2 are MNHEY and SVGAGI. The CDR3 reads CVSSYRDTHNEQFL. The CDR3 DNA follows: TGTGTCAGCAGTTACCGTGACACCCACAATGAGCAGTTCTTA.

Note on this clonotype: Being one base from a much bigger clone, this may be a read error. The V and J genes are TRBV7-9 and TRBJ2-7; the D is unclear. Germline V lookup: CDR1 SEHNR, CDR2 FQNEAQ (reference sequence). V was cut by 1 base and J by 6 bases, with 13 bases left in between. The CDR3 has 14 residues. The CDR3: CASSLGPLPGEQYF. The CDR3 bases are TGTGCCAGCAGCTTAGGCCCCCTACCCGGCGAGCAGTACTTC. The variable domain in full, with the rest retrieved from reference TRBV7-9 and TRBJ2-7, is DTGVSQNPRHKITKRGQNVTFRCDPISEHNRLYWYRQTLGQGPEFLTYFQNEAQLEKSRLLSDRFSAERPKGSFSTLEIQRTEQGDSAMYLCASSLGPLPGEQYFGPGTRLTVT.

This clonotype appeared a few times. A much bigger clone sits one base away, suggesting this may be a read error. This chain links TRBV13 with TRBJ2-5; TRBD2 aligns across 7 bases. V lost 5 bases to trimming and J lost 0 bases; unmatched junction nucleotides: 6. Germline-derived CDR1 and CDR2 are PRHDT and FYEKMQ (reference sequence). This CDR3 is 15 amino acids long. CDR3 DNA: TGTGCCAGCAGCACACGGGACTATTACCAAGAGACCCAGTACTTC. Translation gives CASSTRDYYQETQYF.

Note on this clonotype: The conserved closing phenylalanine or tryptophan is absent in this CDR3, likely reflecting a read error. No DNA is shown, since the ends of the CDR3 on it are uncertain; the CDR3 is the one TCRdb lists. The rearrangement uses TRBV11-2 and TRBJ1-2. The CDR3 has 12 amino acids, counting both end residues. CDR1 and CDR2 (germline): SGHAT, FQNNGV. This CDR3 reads CVSTETTQGCTI.

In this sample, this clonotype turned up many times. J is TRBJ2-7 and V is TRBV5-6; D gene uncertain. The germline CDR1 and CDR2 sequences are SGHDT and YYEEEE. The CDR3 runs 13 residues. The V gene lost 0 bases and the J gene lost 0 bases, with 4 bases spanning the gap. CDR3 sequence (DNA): TGTGCCAGCAGCTTGGAGAGCTCCTACGAGCAGTACTTC. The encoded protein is CASSLESSYEQYF.

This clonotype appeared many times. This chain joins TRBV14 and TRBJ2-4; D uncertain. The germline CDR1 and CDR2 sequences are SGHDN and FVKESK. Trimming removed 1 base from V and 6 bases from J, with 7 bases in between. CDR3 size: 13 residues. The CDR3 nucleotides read TGTGCCAGCAGCCAAGGGTGGGGAAACATTCAGTACTTC. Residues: CASSQGWGNIQYF.

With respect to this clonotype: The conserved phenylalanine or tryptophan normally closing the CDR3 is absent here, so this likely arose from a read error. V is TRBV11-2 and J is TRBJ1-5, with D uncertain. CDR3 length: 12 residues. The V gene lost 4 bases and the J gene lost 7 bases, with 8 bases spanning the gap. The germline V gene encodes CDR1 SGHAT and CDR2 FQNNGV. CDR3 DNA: TGTGCCAGCAGCTCGCCATGGCAGCCCCAGCATCTT. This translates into CASSSPWQPQHL.

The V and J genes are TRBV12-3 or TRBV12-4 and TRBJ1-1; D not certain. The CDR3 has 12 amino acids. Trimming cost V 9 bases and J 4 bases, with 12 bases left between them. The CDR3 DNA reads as TGTGCCAGTAACGCGGAGAGCACTGAAGCTTTCTTT. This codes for CASNAESTEAFF.

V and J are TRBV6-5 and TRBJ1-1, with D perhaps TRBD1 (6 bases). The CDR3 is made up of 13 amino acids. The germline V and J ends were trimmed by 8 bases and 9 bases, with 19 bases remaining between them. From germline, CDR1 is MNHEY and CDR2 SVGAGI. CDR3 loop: CASCVNRDTKAFF. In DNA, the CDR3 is TGTGCCAGCTGTGTCAACAGGGATACCAAAGCTTTCTTT.

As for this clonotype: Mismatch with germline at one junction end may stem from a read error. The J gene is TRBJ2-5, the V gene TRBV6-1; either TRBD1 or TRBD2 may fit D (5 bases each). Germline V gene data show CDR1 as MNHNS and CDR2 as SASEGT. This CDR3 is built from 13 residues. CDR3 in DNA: TGTGCCAGCACCAGGGAGATCCAAGAGGCCCAATACTTC. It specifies CASTREIQEAQYF.

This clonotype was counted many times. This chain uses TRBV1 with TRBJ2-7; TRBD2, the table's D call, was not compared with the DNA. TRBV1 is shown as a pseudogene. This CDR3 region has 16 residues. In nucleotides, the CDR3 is TGCACCAGCAGCCATCACCGACTAGCGGGAGTGCCCGAGCAGTACTTC. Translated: CTSSHHRLAGVPEQYF.